This T cell receptor (beta chain) was retrieved from a study of shared clonotypes between healthy human individuals (dated by TCRdb to the early 2020s). For the study in its entirety: The cohort included a few men and two women between 18 and 49 years of age. Leukapheresis yielded between about 0.94 and 8.9 billion PBMCs per donor. To estimate repertoire size and how much clonotypes are shared between individuals, the study performed deep sequencing of blood TCR repertoires from a few healthy adults. Per donor, three plates each were used for CD4 naive and CD4 memory, two for CD8 naive, and one for CD8 memory. To increase sequencing depth and limit assay-specific biases, TCR repertoire library preparation and sequencing were carried out by different laboratories using diverse techniques. The investigation overall reported the following: Sampling was restricted to blood, and TCR repertoires in tissues likely differ from the TCR repertoires found in blood. Based on pairwise subsampling, the degree of clonotype sharing among donors was expected to be affected by sequencing depth. Incomplete sequencing was indicated by rarefaction of sorted-subset datasets, despite the large sequencing depth. Naive subsets generally had larger estimated clonotype richness than memory subsets. The genetic and exposure-history diversity represented was limited by the small number of donors. Across a few donors, roughly 5.1% of naive CD4, over 3% of naive CD8, around 2.1% of memory CD4, and approximately 0.4% of memory CD8 clonotypes were shared. Clonotypes shared by all four sorted-subset donors showed higher generation probabilities than non-shared clonotypes.

A remark on this clone: Its antigen has not been determined. No base qualities exist here, and no much larger clone lies one base off it.

CD8 naive samples were CD45RO-negative cells positively selected for CCR7, giving a CD45RA+CCR7+ population that excluded TemRA cells. The donors were healthy, HIV-negative adults who had no recently reported acute infections or vaccinations. Every donor was a Caucasian adult living in Nashville, Tennessee, USA. Blood was collected by leukapheresis, and PBMCs were isolated by Ficoll-Histopaque density gradient centrifugation and then cryopreserved in liquid nitrogen vapor phase. Analytical flow cytometry was used to check the purity and quantity of every magnetically sorted T cell population. Each sorted fraction had its genomic DNA isolated and then quantified by UV absorbance on a Nanodrop 2000c. Trimming at the junction amounts to 4 bases on V and 0 bases on J, and the germline ends lie 6 bases apart. CDR1 and CDR2 were assigned from the germline V gene as SNHLY and FYNNEI. The cysteine opens and the phenylalanine closes a CDR3 of 13 amino acids. Left in the record is the CDR3 DNA by itself, 39 bases read in frame from the first base.

Using the deep immunoSEQ assay, multiplex PCR amplified TCR CDR3 regions from genomic DNA. For each cell subset, the extracted genomic DNA was distributed evenly across all wells of several immunoSEQ 96-well plates, and each plate served as one replicate. For sorted subsets, around 200 ng genomic DNA, equal to 30,000 to 35,000 T cell genomes, was loaded into each replicate PCR. Purified libraries were quantified with a Qubit 3.0 fluorometer, sized on a Bioanalyzer 2100, and re-quantified with the KAPA Library Quantification kit. A separate single-read 150-cycle Illumina NextSeq 550 flow cell was used to sequence each immunoSEQ 96-well plate. Per the original workflow: Because the immunoSEQ output included only junctional sequences and no quality scores, the filtering could not be the same as the filtering used for full-length reads. To assign V/J genes and CDR3, sequences were annotated against IMGT germline references using PyIR, a Python wrapper for IgBLAST v1.9. Reads were filtered out if the reads had weak V/J assignments (E-value above 1e-6), no CDR3, stop codons, out-of-frame junctions, or ambiguous translated residues. A V3J clonotype was defined by an identical inferred V gene, J gene, and CDR3 amino acid sequence. Percentage overlap between repertoires was computed as shared unique clonotypes divided by the size of the smaller repertoire. Richness of each repertoire was evaluated using RTK rarefaction, the Chao1 estimator, and Recon v2.1 estimates of unobserved clonotypes. For all TCRbeta clonotypes obtained by the gDNA method from a few donors, generation probabilities were computed with OLGA. TCRdb obtained this table from immuneACCESS and retained in-frame rearrangements with V and J assigned. These tables miss some clones; where compared with another copy, unresolved V genes account for less than half of the shortfall, and the remainder is unexplained. The V and J calls and clone size come from that table; D and trimming were worked out from the DNA. Present in this sample are hundreds of thousands of clones, about 95% of which were seen just once. The ten largest clones add up to approximately 0.11% of the sample.

This sequence was found in a woman aged 25 to 39 in good health. Rearrangement joined TRBV2 to TRBJ1-1, with no reliable assignment of the D segment. Input material: naive CD8+ T cells sorted from blood. Sample cell subset or site, as interpreted from the label and publication: CD45RA+CCR7+. Here is the DNA: TGTGCCAGCAGTGCGGGTATGAACACTGAAGCTTTCTTT. This translates into CASSAGMNTEAFF.